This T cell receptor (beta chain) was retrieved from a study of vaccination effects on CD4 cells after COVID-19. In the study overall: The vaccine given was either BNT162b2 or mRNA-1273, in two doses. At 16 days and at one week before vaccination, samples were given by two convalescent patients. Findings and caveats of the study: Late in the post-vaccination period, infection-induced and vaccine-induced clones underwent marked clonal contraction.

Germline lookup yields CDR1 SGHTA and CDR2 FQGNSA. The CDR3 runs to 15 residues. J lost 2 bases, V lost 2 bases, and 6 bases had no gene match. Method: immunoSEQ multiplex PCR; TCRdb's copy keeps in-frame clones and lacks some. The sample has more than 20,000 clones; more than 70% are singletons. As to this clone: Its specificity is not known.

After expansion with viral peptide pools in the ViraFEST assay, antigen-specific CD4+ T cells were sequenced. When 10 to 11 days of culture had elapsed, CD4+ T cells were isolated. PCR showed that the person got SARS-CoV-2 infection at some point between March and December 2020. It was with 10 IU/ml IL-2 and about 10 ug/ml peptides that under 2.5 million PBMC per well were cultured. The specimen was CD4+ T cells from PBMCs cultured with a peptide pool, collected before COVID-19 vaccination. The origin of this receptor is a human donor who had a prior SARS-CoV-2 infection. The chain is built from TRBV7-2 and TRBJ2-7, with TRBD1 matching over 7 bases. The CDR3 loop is CASSLMGTETYEQYF. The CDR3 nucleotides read TGTGCCAGCAGCTTAATGGGGACAGAAACCTACGAGCAGTACTTC.